The next 25 T cell receptor beta chains were all read from a single sample in a study of T cell changes during pregnancy in multiple sclerosis. Assay used: immunoSEQ multiplex PCR; TCRdb lists only in-frame clones, some missing. The data hold about 51,000 clones, with 93% observed a single time. The sequencing here drew on peripheral blood, taken in the second trimester of pregnancy. The receptors were gathered from a female donor with multiple sclerosis, enrolled in a pregnancy study.

J is TRBJ1-2 and V is TRBV10-3; 7 bases line up with TRBD1. CDR1 is ENHRY, CDR2 SYGVKD, per germline. J was trimmed by 5 bases and V by 5 bases; bases with no gene match: 11. This CDR3 spans 15 amino acids. The CDR3 DNA sequence: TGTGCCATCAGTAAGACCGGGACAGTGGAGTATGGCTACACCTTC. Its translation is CAISKTGTVEYGYTF.

This sequence joins TRBV11-2 and TRBJ2-1; D is uncertain. The CDR3 sequence is 12 residues long. V dropped 5 bases and J dropped 10 bases, with 12 bases sitting between them. The germline V gene has CDR1 SGHAT and CDR2 FQNNGV. In nucleotides, the CDR3 is TGTGCCAGCAGCCCCCGGGTTGTGGAGCAGTTCTTC. Amino acids: CASSPRVVEQFF.

The rearrangement links TRBV5-5 to TRBJ2-7; weak D call: TRBD1 (6 bases). The V end was cut by 0 bases, the J end by 5 bases, with 15 bases between. The CDR3 extends over 15 amino acids. The germline V gene encodes CDR1 SGHKS and CDR2 YYEKEE (reference sequence). The CDR3 sequence is CASSLVGQGSHEQYF. Here the CDR3 DNA reads TGTGCCAGCAGCTTGGTCGGGCAGGGGTCCCACGAGCAGTACTTC. Complete variable domain (other parts from reference TRBV5-5 and TRBJ2-7): DAGVTQSPTHLIKTRGQQVTLRCSPISGHKSVSWYQQVLGQGPQFIFQYYEKEERGRGNFPDRFSARQFPNYSSELNVNALLLGDSALYLCASSLVGQGSHEQYFGPGTRLTVT.

This clone was observed once. The chain uses TRBV28 and TRBJ2-1; tentative D call: TRBD2 (6 bases). Trimming removed 6 bases at V and 6 bases at J, with 15 bases between. The CDR3 length is 14 residues. The V gene's germline CDR1 is MDHEN and CDR2 SYDVKM. The CDR3 bases are TGTGCCAGCAGCCCGAGGGTCGGGGGCAATGAGCAGTTCTTC. Its protein is CASSPRVGGNEQFF.

This chain uses TRBV19 with TRBJ1-3, with D tentatively TRBD1 (5 bases). Trimming stripped 7 bases from V and 0 bases from J, with 13 bases between. Looked up from germline, CDR1 is LNHDA and CDR2 is SQIVND (reference sequence). The CDR3 is 15 residues long. Written as DNA, the CDR3 is TGTGCCAGTACCTGGGGGACTAACTCTGGAAACACCATATATTTT. Amino acid sequence: CASTWGTNSGNTIYF.

The chain couples TRBV21-1 to TRBJ1-1; TRBD1 is taken as the D call from the table, unchecked against the DNA. TRBV21-1 is designated a pseudogene. This CDR3 has 16 amino acids. CDR3 region: CASSSARQGKNTEAFF. CDR3 nucleotides: TGTGCCAGCAGCAGTGCTAGACAGGGGAAGAACACTGAAGCTTTCTTT.

The chain employs TRBV7-9 and TRBJ2-7; 9 bases are shared with TRBD2. V was clipped by 4 bases and J by 8 bases; unmatched bases: 12. Germline values: CDR1 SEHNR, CDR2 FQNEAQ (reference sequence). This CDR3 spans 15 amino acids. The CDR3 spells CASSYPPAGGEKQYF. CDR3 coding DNA: TGTGCCAGCAGCTACCCCCCGGCGGGAGGGGAGAAGCAGTACTTC.

CDR3 bases: TGTGCCAGCCACCGAGGCACCGGGGAGCTGTTTTTT. Its protein is CASHRGTGELFF. This chain joins TRBV28 and TRBJ2-2; D remains ambiguous. CDR1 and CDR2 (germline): MDHEN, SYDVKM. V was cut by 8 bases and J by 4 bases, with 8 bases left in between. The CDR3 is made up of 12 amino acids. Using reference TRBV28 and TRBJ2-2 for the parts outside the CDR3, the full variable domain is DVKVTQSSRYLVKRTGEKVFLECVQDMDHENMFWYRQDPGLGLRLIYFSYDVKMKEKGDIPEGYSVSREKKERFSLILESASTNQTSMYLCASHRGTGELFFGEGSRLTVL.

The J gene is TRBJ1-3, the V gene TRBV7-2; tentative D call: TRBD1 (5 bases). Germline lookup yields CDR1 SGHTA and CDR2 FQGNSA. This CDR3 has 14 amino acids. V lost 5 bases and J lost 9, with 17 bases in between. CDR3 in DNA: TGTGCCAGCAGCACACAGGAAGCTCTAGGCACCATATATTTT. Translation: CASSTQEALGTIYF.

This rearrangement joins TRBV4-3 to TRBJ1-3; no firm D call. Trimming pared 0 bases from V and 2 bases from J, leaving 8 bases between. Germline V gene sequence: CDR1 LGHNA, CDR2 YSLEER. The CDR3 length is 15 residues. As DNA, the CDR3 is TGCGCCAGCAGCCAAGACGGAGGTACTGGAAACACCATATATTTT. Translation gives CASSQDGGTGNTIYF.

This clone was seen a single time. The chain joins TRBV5-1 to TRBJ1-2, with 9 bases identical to TRBD1. With V trimmed by 0 bases and J by 2 bases, 5 bases remained unmatched. The CDR3 totals 16 residues. Germline V gives CDR1 SGHRS, CDR2 YFSETQ. As DNA, the CDR3 is TGCGCCAGCAGCTTGGGACAGGGGGTAATCAACTATGGCTACACCTTC. Translating gives CASSLGQGVINYGYTF.

The chain joins TRBV29-1 to TRBJ2-4; TRBD1 matches at 8 bases. Germline V lookup: CDR1 SQVTM, CDR2 ANQGSEA. The CDR3 has 13 residues. V shed 7 bases and J 5 bases; nucleotides not matched to a gene: 7. In DNA, the CDR3 is TGCAGCGGTACAGGGGGAGAGGAAAACATTCAGTACTTC. Translation: CSGTGGEENIQYF.

This clone appeared once. The rearrangement uses TRBV28 and TRBJ2-3, with D uncertain. V shed 3 bases and J shed 0 bases, with 13 bases lying between them. This CDR3 contains 16 residues. The germline gives CDR1 MDHEN, CDR2 SYDVKM. CDR3 DNA: TGTGCCAGCAGTTTTCTCGAGAGGCTAAGCACAGATACGCAGTATTTT. Translation: CASSFLERLSTDTQYF.

V and J are TRBV5-6 and TRBJ1-5, with a possible D match to TRBD1 (5 bases). Between the trimmed V and J ends, which lost 1 base and 5 bases, there was a span of 10 bases. The CDR3 consists of 14 residues. Per germline, CDR1 SGHDT and CDR2 YYEEEE. CDR3 DNA sequence: TGTGCCAGCAGCTTGCTGGGGGGGGATCAGCCCCAGCATTTT. It is translated as CASSLLGGDQPQHF.

The V call is TRBV25-1, the J call TRBJ1-1; D is undetermined. The CDR3 is 13 amino acids. Germline values: CDR1 MGHDK, CDR2 SYGVNS. Trimming pared 3 bases from V and 3 bases from J, leaving 8 bases between. For the CDR3, the DNA is TGTGCCAGCAGTGAGCGACACGACACTGAAGCTTTCTTT. This gives the protein CASSERHDTEAFF. Together with reference TRBV25-1 and TRBJ1-1, the CDR3 gives the full variable domain: EADIYQTPRYLVIGTGKKITLECSQTMGHDKMYWYQQDPGMELHLIHYSYGVNSTEKGDLSSESTVSRIRTEHFPLTLESARPSHTSQYLCASSERHDTEAFFGQGTRLTVV.

CDR3: CASSMRLGELFF. For the CDR3, the DNA is TGTGCCAGTAGTATGAGGCTAGGGGAGCTGTTTTTT. J is TRBJ2-2 and V is TRBV19; unclear D gene. The V gene lost 3 bases and the J gene lost 8 bases, with 7 bases spanning the gap. The CDR3 length is 12 residues. Germline CDR1 is LNHDA and CDR2 is SQIVND (reference sequence).

The rearrangement uses TRBV27 and TRBJ1-2; maybe TRBD1 (6 bases). The CDR3 runs 14 residues. The V gene's germline CDR1 is MNHEY and CDR2 SMNVEV (reference sequence). V lost 0 bases to trimming and J lost 3 bases, with 8 bases between them. CDR3 in amino acids: CASSLSPGDYGYTF. The CDR3, as DNA: TGTGCCAGCAGTTTATCCCCAGGGGACTATGGCTACACCTTC.

This sequence joins TRBV5-1 and TRBJ1-5; 11 bases are shared with TRBD1. The junction had 4 bases not matched to a gene; V was cut back by 1 base and J by 7 bases. CDR3 length equals 15 residues. Germline CDR1 and CDR2: SGHRS and YFSETQ. The CDR3 protein is CASSLSGTGGQPQHF. CDR3 coding DNA: TGCGCCAGCAGCTTGTCTGGGACAGGGGGGCAGCCCCAGCATTTT. Combining the CDR3 with reference TRBV5-1 and TRBJ1-5 gives the whole variable domain KAGVTQTPRYLIKTRGQQVTLSCSPISGHRSVSWYQQTPGQGLQFLFEYFSETQRNKGNFPGRFSGRQFSNSRSEMNVSTLELGDSALYLCASSLSGTGGQPQHFGDGTRLSIL.

This chain connects TRBV5-1 to TRBJ2-7; 9 nucleotides align to TRBD1. V trimming: 2 bases; J trimming: 4 bases; junction bases outside the gene matches: 4. Germline assignment: CDR1 SGHRS and CDR2 YFSETQ. The CDR3 extends over 14 amino acids. The CDR3 sequence: CASSLDRGAYEQYF. The CDR3 nucleotides are TGCGCCAGCAGCTTAGACAGGGGGGCATACGAGCAGTACTTC.

The V gene is TRBV5-1, the J gene TRBJ2-5, with 9 nucleotides matching TRBD1. Germline V gene lookup returns CDR1 SGHRS and CDR2 YFSETQ. V was pared by 3 bases and J by 4 bases, with 4 bases of the junction left unmatched. The CDR3 covers 14 residues. In DNA, the CDR3 is TGCGCCAGCAGCTCGGGACAGGGAAGAGAGACCCAGTACTTC. Its protein is CASSSGQGRETQYF.

J is TRBJ1-3 and V is TRBV9, with 7 nucleotides matching TRBD1. The V gene's germline CDR1 is SGDLS and CDR2 YYNGEE. This CDR3 is built from 18 residues. After removal of 4 bases from V and 3 bases from J, the junction contained 16 bases not matched to a gene. The CDR3 sequence: CASSLASGGQAIGNTIYF. DNA for the CDR3: TGTGCCAGCAGCCTCGCCAGCGGTGGACAGGCGATTGGAAACACCATATATTTT.

The table lists this clone with a count of one. The chain employs TRBV6-1 and TRBJ2-7; a weak D match, TRBD2 (6 bases). The germline CDR1 and CDR2 sequences are MNHNS and SASEGT. This CDR3 contains 13 residues. V was trimmed by 3 bases and J by 5 bases, leaving 11 bases between them. CDR3: CASSDGGPNEQYF. CDR3 nucleotide sequence: TGTGCCAGCAGTGACGGGGGTCCCAACGAGCAGTACTTC.

This chain links TRBV6-5 with TRBJ2-6; possibly TRBD1 for D (6 bases). Between the trimmed V and J ends, which lost 2 bases and 4 bases, there was a span of 12 bases. CDR3 size: 16 residues. Germline V gene data show CDR1 as MNHEY and CDR2 as SVGAGI. DNA of the CDR3: TGTGCCAGCAGTTACCAGGGGCCCGAAGGGGCCAACGTCCTGACTTTC. This encodes CASSYQGPEGANVLTF.

V and J are TRBV7-9 and TRBJ2-2, with TRBD2 matching over 12 bases. The CDR3 length is 17 residues. Germline-derived CDR1 and CDR2 are SEHNR and FQNEAQ (reference sequence). After removal of 5 bases from V and 2 bases from J, the junction contained 6 bases not matched to a gene. CDR3 DNA sequence: TGTGCCAGCAGCGCGCGACTAGCGGGAGTCAACACCGGGGAGCTGTTTTTT. Translating gives CASSARLAGVNTGELFF. The full variable domain, completed using reference TRBV7-9 and TRBJ2-2, is DTGVSQNPRHKITKRGQNVTFRCDPISEHNRLYWYRQTLGQGPEFLTYFQNEAQLEKSRLLSDRFSAERPKGSFSTLEIQRTEQGDSAMYLCASSARLAGVNTGELFFGEGSRLTVL.

The J gene is TRBJ1-1, the V gene TRBV29-1; D gene uncertain. In germline, CDR1 is SQVTM, CDR2 ANQGSEA. Trimming cost V 7 bases and J 8 bases, with 17 bases left between them. This CDR3 has 12 amino acids. As DNA, the CDR3 is TGCAGCGGCGTCGTTATGGCCGGGGAAGCTTTCTTT. Protein sequence: CSGVVMAGEAFF.